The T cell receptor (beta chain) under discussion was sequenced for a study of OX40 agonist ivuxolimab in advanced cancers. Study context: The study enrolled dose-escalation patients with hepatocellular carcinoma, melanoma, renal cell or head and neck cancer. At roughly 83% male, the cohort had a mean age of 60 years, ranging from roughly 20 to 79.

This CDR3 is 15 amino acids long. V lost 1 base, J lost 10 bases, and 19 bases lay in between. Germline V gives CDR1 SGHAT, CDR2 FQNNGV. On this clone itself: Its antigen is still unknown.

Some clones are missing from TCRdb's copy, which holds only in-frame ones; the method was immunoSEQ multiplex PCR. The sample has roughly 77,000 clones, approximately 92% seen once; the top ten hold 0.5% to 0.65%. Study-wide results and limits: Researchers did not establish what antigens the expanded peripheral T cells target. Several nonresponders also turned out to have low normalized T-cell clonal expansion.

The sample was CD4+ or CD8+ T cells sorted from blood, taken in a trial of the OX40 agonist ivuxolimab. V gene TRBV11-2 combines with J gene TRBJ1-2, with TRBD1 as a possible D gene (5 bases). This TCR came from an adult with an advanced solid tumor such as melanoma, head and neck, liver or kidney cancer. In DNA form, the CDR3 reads TGTGCCAGCAGCTTAGCCATGGCTGGGGGATCTGTCTACACCTTC. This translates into CASSLAMAGGSVYTF.